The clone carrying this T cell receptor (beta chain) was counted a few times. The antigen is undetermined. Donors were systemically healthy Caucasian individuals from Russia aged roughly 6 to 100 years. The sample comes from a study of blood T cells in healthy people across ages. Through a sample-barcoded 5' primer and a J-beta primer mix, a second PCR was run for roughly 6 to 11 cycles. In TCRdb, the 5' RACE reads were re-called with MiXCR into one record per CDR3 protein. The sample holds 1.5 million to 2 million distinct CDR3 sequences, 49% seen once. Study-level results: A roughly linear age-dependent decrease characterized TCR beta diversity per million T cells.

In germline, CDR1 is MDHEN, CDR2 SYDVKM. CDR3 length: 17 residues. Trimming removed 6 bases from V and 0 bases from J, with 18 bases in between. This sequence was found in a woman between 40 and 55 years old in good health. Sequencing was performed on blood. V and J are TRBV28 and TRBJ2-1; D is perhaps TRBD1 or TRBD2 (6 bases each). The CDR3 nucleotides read TGTGCCAGCAGCTTGGGGGGCCAGGGAAGCTCCTACAATGAGCAGTTCTTC. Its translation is CASSLGGQGSSYNEQFF.